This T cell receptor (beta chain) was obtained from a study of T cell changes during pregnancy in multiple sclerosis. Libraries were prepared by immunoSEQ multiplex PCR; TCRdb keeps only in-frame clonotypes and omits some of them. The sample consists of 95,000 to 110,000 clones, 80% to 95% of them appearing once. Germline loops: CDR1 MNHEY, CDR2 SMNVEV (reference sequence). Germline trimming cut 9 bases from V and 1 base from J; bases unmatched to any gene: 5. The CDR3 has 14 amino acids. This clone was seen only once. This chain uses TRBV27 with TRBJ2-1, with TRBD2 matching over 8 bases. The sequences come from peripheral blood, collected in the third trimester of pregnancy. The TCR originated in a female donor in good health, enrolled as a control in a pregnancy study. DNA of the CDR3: TGTGCCAGTTCCAGCGGGGGTTCCTACAATGAGCAGTTCTTC. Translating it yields CASSSGGSYNEQFF.